This TCR beta chain was sequenced during a study of cytomegalovirus exposure and HLA in healthy donors (dated by TCRdb to the late 2010s). For the study in its entirety: An earlier analysis of approximately 640 of the donors reported about 250 Gb of sequence data and roughly 110 million unique TCR beta sequences from some 180 million T cells. Approximately 300 gigabases of sequencing data and roughly 80 million unique TCR sequences made up an early release that covered about 640 HLA-typed donors. Of the approximately 400 genotyped donors, approximately 83% fell in the genetic ancestry cluster associated with self-reported Caucasian donors. The study aimed to test whether cataloging public T cell receptors could reveal signatures of past pathogen exposure. The T cell repertoires of some 700 subjects were profiled by immunosequencing and related to cytomegalovirus serostatus. A separate validation cohort of over a hundred different subjects was used in addition to the approximately 700-subject first cohort. High-throughput TCR immunosequencing, statistical association of individual TCRs with disease status, and machine learning were combined to predict cytomegalovirus infection status. A later analysis re-analyzed previously published TCR beta repertoires from 650 to 800 donors and added high-resolution HLA genotyping to study TCR occurrence patterns. The later analysis used no new phenotypic data to find candidate immune exposures, relying instead on TCR beta sequences and their occurrence across donors. An earlier analysis of some 500 of the donors applied high-throughput TCR beta sequencing to assess whether each TCR beta V gene segment acted as functional or pseudogenic. Donor age, sex, ethnicity and CMV serostatus were collected together with the repertoire data. In a later genetic analysis, genome-wide SNP genotypes for about 55% of the roughly 700 donors were used, and that subset was treated as a discovery cohort. All discovery cohort repertoires had been generated on a single sequencing platform. Class I and class II HLA loci were covered by the typing at four-digit resolution. Typing coverage differed by locus: A, B, C, DRB1 and DQB1 were typed in roughly 629-630 donors, DQA1 in 522, DPA1 in over 600, and DPB1 in around 490. A few DR-DQ haplotypes were handled as single units for association and clustering because linkage in the cohort was strong. Among roughly 400 genotyped donors of the cohort, an average of roughly 230,000 unique TCR beta nucleotide sequences was sequenced per donor, of which 15% to 20% were non-productive.

About this clone itself: Its target antigen remains unknown. Base qualities are missing; no much larger clone stands one base away.

The cohort consisted of some 730 healthy bone marrow donors. At the time of sampling, all cohort members were nominally healthy, though unrecorded immune exposures were likely present. The donor tested CMV seropositive, placing the donor among the 250 to 350 seropositive members of the cohort. Each donor provided a peripheral blood sample, and peripheral blood mononuclear cells were used for TCR beta sequencing. The Qiagen DNeasy Blood Extraction Kit was used to extract genomic DNA from the blood cell samples. General findings and caveats noted by the study authors: When HLA alleles, especially DR and DQ, strongly co-occurred, attributing TCR associations to individual alleles was difficult. In the study, around 150 TCR beta chains were listed as associated with cytomegalovirus. Most CMV-associated TCR beta chains appeared to be HLA-restricted in a later analysis, and the HLA associations seemed to be driven largely by CMV exposure. According to a later genetic analysis, donors in an Asian-associated ancestry cluster had fewer N-insertions in productive TCRs than the approximately 690-donor mean. A few of the identified cytomegalovirus-associated TCR beta chains were confirmed in vitro to be specific for cytomegalovirus antigens. In a later analysis, HLA-associated TCR beta chains were found to be more clonally expanded and to have lower generation probabilities than equally common non-associated chains. In both the original and validation cohorts, the classifier was reported to diagnose cytomegalovirus status with high specificity and sensitivity. In an earlier analysis of 587 of the donors, most TCR beta V segments appeared in productive rearrangements about 87% or about 30% of the time, broadly matching IMGT annotations. The sequencing pipeline was judged likely to have produced a cluster of highly shared sequence variants as a technical artifact. HLA typing was unavailable for some donors at each locus, so association tests used only the typed subset. This cohort had only TCR beta chains sequenced, and the lack of alpha or paired-chain data limited which features could be detected. Across donors, most TCR sequences were observed very rarely, whereas some public TCRs were present in many individuals. In a later analysis, the rate of TCR association differed among HLA loci, with DRB1 alleles having the most associated TCRs and HLA-C alleles having the fewest. In a later analysis, several top co-occurrence clusters were reported to appear linked to parvovirus B19, influenza, CMV and Epstein-Barr virus. A further reported finding was that TCR beta sequences accurately predicted the HLA-A and HLA-B alleles for most subjects in the first cohort. Because counts were too low, 15 to 20 rarely observed V segments, including chromosome 9 orphons, were excluded from the earlier analysis of several hundred of the donors. Sequencing depth was assumed to be roughly uniform across donors in the presence/absence analyses, though that assumption may not hold. It was suggested by the authors that the approach could potentially be generalized to other disease states and immunological phenotypes. Immune exposure information for the cohort was limited to CMV serostatus. Some IMGT-functional V segments, including TRBV6-2 and TRBV6-3, could not be distinguished by the 87-base-pair reads and were therefore excluded. Correlated functional status among segregating V segments might reflect linkage disequilibrium, but an unknown experimental factor could not be ruled out. In a later genetic analysis, a missense DCLRE1C variant was associated with V-gene and J-gene trimming of TCR beta chains, and the association was replicated in an independent cohort. At a false discovery rate of 0.05, a later analysis linked under 20,000 TCR beta sequences to specific HLA alleles.

CDR1 SEHNR and CDR2 FQNEAQ are derived from the germline V gene (reference sequence). A distance of 22 bases separates the germline ends of V and J, which lose 3 bases and 2 bases respectively. The CDR3 measures 18 amino acids from cysteine to phenylalanine. The read is trimmed to its CDR3 DNA, 54 bases read in frame from base 1. Receptor amplification or capture employed the immunoSEQ multiplex PCR assay. A mixture of 60 forward primers for TCR Vbeta segments and 13 reverse primers for TCR Jbeta segments was used in the multiplex PCR. The CDR3 region of rearranged TCR beta genes was amplified from genomic DNA with a multiplex PCR assay. Amplified TCR beta libraries were sequenced as 87-base-pair reads on the Illumina HiSeq System. Concerning the study's data processing: In a later analysis, about 80 million unique TCR beta chains were counted across the roughly 670 repertoires, and about 10 million of these chains were shared by at least two donors. Raw reads were error-corrected and collapsed into unique sequences with a nearest-neighbor algorithm that merged closely related sequences to remove PCR and sequencing errors. To assign V, D and J gene segments, CDR3 sequences were aligned to IMGT reference sequences. For a sequence to be retained, a match of at least six nucleotides was required to both a V gene segment and a J gene segment. A rearrangement counted as productive if the CDR3 had no stop codons and remained in frame with V and J, and every other rearrangement counted as non-productive. Following IMGT convention, CDR3 was defined as the stretch from the second conserved V-encoded cysteine to the conserved J-encoded phenylalanine. In an earlier analysis of more than 550 of the donors, sequences lacking an unambiguous match to a single V gene segment were excluded. An earlier analysis of a few hundred of the donors called V segments functional above 56.7% productive rearrangements and segregating when the between-donor standard deviation exceeded 5%. To diagnose cytomegalovirus status from the catalog of TCR beta chain sequences, a statistical classification framework was built. In a later analysis, TCR nucleotide sequences were compared against IMGT/GENE-DB human TR gene sequences so that V and J genes could be assigned. In a later analysis, CDR3 sequences and most-parsimonious VDJ recombination scenarios were assigned using the TCRdist pipeline. In a later analysis, each TCR beta chain was defined by its CDR3 amino acid sequence together with its V-gene family, and reads lacking a unique V-gene family were excluded. In a later analysis, approximately 640 highly shared, low-generation-probability nucleotide sequences were removed to address suspected cross-contamination and a sequencing artifact. For each public chain, a later analysis derived a clonal expansion index from normalized ranks of inferred template counts within each repertoire. In a later analysis, generation probabilities were computed using a VDJ recombination model fitted to out-of-frame rearrangements, and the results were checked against IGoR. In a later analysis, hypergeometric tests were used to score TCR-TCR, TCR-HLA and TCR-CMV co-occurrence, with a repertoire-size bias correction applied to TCR pairs. In a later analysis, false discovery rates were estimated by permuting HLA or CMV assignments 20 times. In a later analysis, co-occurring TCRs were grouped with DBSCAN, and TCRdist sequence similarity was added when clustering was performed within HLA-allele-positive subsets. Repertoires with fewer than 30,000 or more than 120,000 public chains were left out of co-occurrence clustering, as were a handful of repertoires with anomalous nucleotide sharing. In TCRdb, the immuneACCESS table is reduced to in-frame sequences with V and J assigned. These tables do not hold every clone; where another copy was compared, an unresolved V gene accounts for under half, and the others remain unexplained. The V and J calls and clone size come from that table; D and trimming were worked out from the DNA. The sample data list about 160,000 clones, and 75% to 90% of these were observed just once. The ten most abundant clones make up 6.3% of the sample.

The sequence links TRBV7-9 to TRBJ1-2, with TRBD1 tentatively as D gene (6 bases match). The sample taken for sequencing was PBMCs. The sequence derives from a male donor in good health and CMV-seropositive. CDR3 sequence: CASSLYFGTSTKNYGYTF. In nucleotide form, the sequence is TGTGCCAGCAGCTTGTACTTCGGGACATCCACTAAGAACTATGGCTACACCTTC.